The 23 T cell receptor beta chains reported below all come from one sample, sequenced in a study of blood T cell repertoires in COVID-19. Profiled with immunoSEQ multiplex PCR; TCRdb holds only in-frame clones, not every one. The table records under 250,000 clones, under 85% of them present only once. The material sequenced was peripheral blood. These receptors were taken from a man aged 25 to 45 who had recovered from COVID-19.

The chain recombines TRBV11-2 with TRBJ2-5, with D hard to call. The V end lost 7 bases, the J end lost 1 base, and 4 bases lay between the germline ends. Per germline, CDR1 SGHAT and CDR2 FQNNGV. The CDR3 runs 11 residues. The CDR3 spells CASNSQETQYF. The CDR3 coding sequence is TGTGCCAGCAATAGCCAAGAGACCCAGTACTTC.

This chain links TRBV6-5 with TRBJ2-3, with 8 bases matching TRBD1. CDR1 MNHEY and CDR2 SVGAGI come from the germline V gene. Trimming cost V 0 bases and J 2 bases; bases outside gene matches: 1. The CDR3 is 15 residues long. The CDR3 sequence is CASSYSGQDTDTQYF. The CDR3 bases are TGTGCCAGCAGTTACTCGGGACAGGACACAGATACGCAGTATTTT.

The V and J genes are TRBV2 and TRBJ1-1; D is undetermined. The germline V gene has CDR1 SNHLY and CDR2 FYNNEI. The CDR3 is made up of 15 amino acids. V was pared by 0 bases and J by 0 bases, with 8 bases between. CDR3 residues: CASSEALVMNTEAFF. As DNA, the CDR3 is TGTGCCAGCAGTGAAGCGCTAGTGATGAACACTGAAGCTTTCTTT.

The chain has TRBV19 and TRBJ2-4, with TRBD2 matching over 13 bases. Germline values: CDR1 LNHDA, CDR2 SQIVND (reference sequence). CDR3 length: 16 amino acids. J lost 0 bases, V lost 9 bases, and 5 bases had no gene match. In DNA form, the CDR3 reads TGTGCCAGAGTTACTAGCGGGGGGGTAGCCAAAAACATTCAGTACTTC. It codes for CARVTSGGVAKNIQYF.

The chain employs TRBV9 and TRBJ1-1; TRBD1 might be the D (5 bases). The germline V gene encodes CDR1 SGDLS and CDR2 YYNGEE. The V gene lost 3 bases and the J gene lost 0 bases, with 9 bases spanning the gap. This CDR3 is 14 amino acids long. CDR3 coding DNA: TGTGCCAGCAGCGAGGGGCTCTTGAACACTGAAGCTTTCTTT. Its translation is CASSEGLLNTEAFF.

This clone was detected once. The chain employs TRBV3-1 (or the pseudogene TRBV3-2) and TRBJ1-6, with 8 bases aligning to TRBD1. V lost 4 bases, J lost 5 bases, and 4 bases stayed unmatched. Per germline, CDR1 LGHDT and CDR2 YNNKEL (reference sequence). The CDR3 sequence is 15 residues long. Written as DNA, the CDR3 is TGTGCCAGCAGCCCGTCGGACAGGGATAATTCACCCCTCCACTTT. Encoded protein: CASSPSDRDNSPLHF.

The V and J genes are TRBV7-8 and TRBJ2-3; 9 nucleotides line up with TRBD2. CDR3 length: 18 amino acids. V was clipped by 8 bases and J by 0 bases; unmatched bases: 15. Germline CDR1 reads SGHVS; CDR2 reads FQNEAQ. The CDR3 DNA reads as TGTGCCAGCCGCCTGTTTGGCGGGGGGGCGTATAGCACAGATACGCAGTATTTT. Translated, it gives CASRLFGGGAYSTDTQYF.

The chain recombines TRBV6-4 with TRBJ2-1, with 11 positions matching TRBD2. The CDR3 is 16 amino acids. With V trimmed by 2 bases and J by 7 bases, 7 bases remained unmatched. The germline CDR1 and CDR2 sequences are MRHNA and SNTAGT. CDR3: CASSDQSSGGANEQFF. DNA for the CDR3: TGTGCCAGCAGTGACCAGAGTAGCGGGGGGGCAAATGAGCAGTTCTTC.

This clone showed up just once. This rearrangement joins TRBV21-1 to TRBJ2-7; no DNA check was done on the table's D call, TRBD1. TRBV21-1 is a pseudogene locus. The length of the CDR3 is 13 residues. As DNA, the CDR3 is TGTGCCAGCGGCTACAGGCGTAGGGCCGAGCAGTACGTC. Translating gives CASGYRRRAEQYV.

The V and J genes are TRBV9 and TRBJ2-5, with 11 nucleotides matching TRBD1. V shed 3 bases, J shed 5 bases, and the junction held 12 bases outside the gene matches. Germline assignment: CDR1 SGDLS and CDR2 YYNGEE. The CDR3 totals 17 residues. The CDR3 DNA reads TGTGCCAGCAGCGCGAGGGGACAGGGGGTTGTCGGGGAGACCCAGTACTTC. Translating it yields CASSARGQGVVGETQYF.

This clone was detected only once. The rearrangement links TRBV29-1 to TRBJ2-3; 8 nucleotides line up with TRBD1. Looked up from germline, CDR1 is SQVTM and CDR2 is ANQGSEA. The junction had 21 bases not matched to a gene; V was cut back by 8 bases and J by 5 bases. CDR3 length: 17 amino acids. The CDR3 DNA reads as TGCAGCCACCTTACTGAGGACAGGGTGGATGTTGGAGATACGCAGTATTTT. Translation gives CSHLTEDRVDVGDTQYF.

The J gene is TRBJ2-1, the V gene TRBV5-1, with D perhaps TRBD2 (5 bases). The V end lost 1 base, the J end lost 5 bases, and 10 bases lay between the germline ends. In germline, CDR1 is SGHRS, CDR2 YFSETQ. There are 14 residues in the CDR3. As DNA, the CDR3 is TGCGCCAGCAGCTTGTCAGCGGCACACAATGAGCAGTTCTTC. Amino acid sequence: CASSLSAAHNEQFF.

This chain links TRBV7-9 with TRBJ1-1; D possibly corresponds to TRBD1 (6 bases). The V end was cut by 7 bases, the J end by 7 bases, with 13 bases between. Germline CDR1 reads SEHNR; CDR2 reads FQNEAQ (reference sequence). This CDR3 is built from 12 residues. As DNA, the CDR3 is TGTGCCAGCAACGACAGGATGGGTGAAGCTTTCTTT. Its protein is CASNDRMGEAFF.

In this sample, this clone turned up a few times. The chain has TRBV25-1 and TRBJ2-7, with 9 positions matching TRBD1. V shed 3 bases, J shed 4 bases, and the junction held 4 bases outside the gene matches. The CDR3 sequence is 14 residues long. Looked up from germline, CDR1 is MGHDK and CDR2 is SYGVNS. CDR3 sequence (DNA): TGTGCCAGCAGTGACGACAGGGGGGCATACGAGCAGTACTTC. Its protein product is CASSDDRGAYEQYF.

The chain combines TRBV2 with TRBJ1-2; TRBD1 agrees at 8 bases. The CDR3 sequence is 14 residues long. The V gene end was trimmed by 7 bases and the J gene end by 1 base; junction bases not matched to a gene: 5. Germline V lookup: CDR1 SNHLY, CDR2 FYNNEI. In nucleotides, the CDR3 is TGTGCCAGCACAGAAACAGGGGGTAACTATGGCTACACCTTC. Its protein product is CASTETGGNYGYTF.

The rearrangement uses TRBV6-4 and TRBJ1-5, with TRBD1 identical over 7 bases. Germline CDR1 reads MRHNA; CDR2 reads SNTAGT. The V gene end was trimmed by 3 bases and the J gene end by 2 bases; junction bases not matched to a gene: 4. The CDR3 consists of 15 residues. Written as DNA, the CDR3 is TGTGCCAGCAGTGAGGCAGGGGGAGGCAATCAGCCCCAGCATTTT. Amino acid sequence: CASSEAGGGNQPQHF.

CDR3 sequence reads: CASSPSRDRGPSSYNEQFF. The CDR3 bases are TGTGCCAGCAGCCCATCCCGGGACAGGGGCCCGAGCTCCTACAATGAGCAGTTCTTC. The chain uses TRBV7-9 and TRBJ2-1; 10 nucleotides match TRBD1. Germline assignment: CDR1 SEHNR and CDR2 FQNEAQ (reference sequence). This CDR3 spans 19 amino acids. V lost 5 bases to trimming and J lost 0 bases; unmatched junction nucleotides: 13.

The CDR3 is CASSQVGRGEAFF. CDR3 DNA: TGCGCCAGCAGCCAAGTCGGTAGGGGGGAAGCTTTCTTT. The chain combines TRBV4-1 with TRBJ1-1, with D maybe TRBD1 (6 bases). The CDR3 covers 13 residues. Trimming cost V 1 base and J 8 bases, with 11 bases left between them. CDR1 and CDR2 from the germline V gene are MGHRA and YSYEKL.

This clone has only a few counts. This rearrangement joins TRBV7-8 to TRBJ2-7; no definite D call. The length of the CDR3 is 14 residues. The germline V and J ends were trimmed by 5 bases and 0 bases, with 11 bases remaining between them. Germline V CDR1 and CDR2: SGHVS, FQNEAQ. CDR3 nucleotides: TGTGCCAGCAGCCACACAGTGAGCTCCTACGAGCAGTACGTC. The encoded protein is CASSHTVSSYEQYV.

The rearrangement uses TRBV9 and TRBJ1-1; the D gene is possibly TRBD1 (5 bases). The CDR3 is made up of 16 amino acids. Trimming pared 0 bases from V and 8 bases from J, leaving 20 bases between. The germline V gene encodes CDR1 SGDLS and CDR2 YYNGEE. CDR3 region: CASSVGVMGRVGEAFF. As DNA, the CDR3 is TGTGCCAGCAGCGTAGGGGTTATGGGCAGGGTCGGCGAAGCTTTCTTT.

The chain links TRBV18 to TRBJ1-5; D gene uncertain. Germline V lookup: CDR1 KGHSH, CDR2 LQKENI. This CDR3 has 17 amino acids. The ends were cut back, 2 bases at V and 2 bases at J, with 16 bases in the middle. CDR3 DNA: TGTGCCAGCTCACCAGGACCCGGCGGGATGGGCAATCAGCCCCAGCATTTT. This gives the protein CASSPGPGGMGNQPQHF.

Regarding this clone: The junction differs from germline at one of its ends, possibly a read error. The rearrangement links TRBV19 to TRBJ2-3; tentatively, D is TRBD1 (8 bases). Germline V lookup: CDR1 LNHDA, CDR2 SQIVND (reference sequence). This CDR3 comprises 16 residues. CDR3 nucleotides: TGTGCCAGTAGTTTAGACAGGGGAGGGGGCACAGATACGCAGTATTTT. It specifies CASSLDRGGGTDTQYF.

The chain employs TRBV27 and TRBJ2-7; TRBD2 matches at 11 bases. The CDR3 has 15 residues. V lost 4 bases to trimming and J lost 4 bases; unmatched junction nucleotides: 6. Germline values: CDR1 MNHEY, CDR2 SMNVEV (reference sequence). This chain's CDR3 is CASSSHASGGYEQYV. The CDR3 DNA follows: TGTGCCAGCAGTTCCCATGCTAGCGGGGGGTACGAGCAGTACGTC.